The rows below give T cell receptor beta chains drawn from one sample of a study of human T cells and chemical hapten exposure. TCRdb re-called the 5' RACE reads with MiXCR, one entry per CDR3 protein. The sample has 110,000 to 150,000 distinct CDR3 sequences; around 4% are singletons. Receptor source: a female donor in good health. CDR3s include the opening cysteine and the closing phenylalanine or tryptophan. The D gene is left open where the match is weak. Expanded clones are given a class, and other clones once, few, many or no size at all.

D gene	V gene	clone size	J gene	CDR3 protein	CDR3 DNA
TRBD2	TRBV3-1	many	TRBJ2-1	CASSQGGWKYNEQFF	TGTGCCAGCAGCCAGGGGGGGTGGAAATACAATGAGCAGTTCTTC
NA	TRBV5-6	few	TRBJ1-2	CASSPQSGQANYGYTF	TGTGCCAGCAGCCCACAATCAGGACAAGCTAACTATGGCTACACCTTC
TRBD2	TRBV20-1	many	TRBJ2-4	CSAREPALYGTRIQYF	TGCAGTGCTAGAGAGCCCGCTCTCTACGGGACTAGAATTCAGTACTTC
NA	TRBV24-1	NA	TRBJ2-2	CATSDSRQPGELFF	TGTGCCACCAGTGATTCCCGACAGCCCGGGGAGCTGTTTTTT
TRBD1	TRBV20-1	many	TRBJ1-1	CSALNRGMNTEAFF	TGCAGTGCCTTGAACAGGGGCATGAACACTGAAGCTTTCTTT
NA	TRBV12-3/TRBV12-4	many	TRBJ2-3	CASSYGLSADTQYF	TGTGCCAGCAGTTACGGACTAAGTGCAGATACGCAGTATTTT
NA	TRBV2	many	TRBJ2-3	CASREGAWGTDTQYF	TGTGCCAGCAGGGAGGGAGCCTGGGGCACAGATACGCAGTATTTT
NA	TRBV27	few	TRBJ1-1	CASSLRGGRWAEAFF	TGTGCCAGCAGCCTTCGAGGGGGTCGTTGGGCTGAAGCTTTCTTT
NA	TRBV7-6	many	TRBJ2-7	CASSLASHSYEQYF	TGTGCCAGCAGCTTAGCTTCCCACTCCTACGAGCAGTACTTC
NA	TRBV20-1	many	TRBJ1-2	CSAPVLQLDGYTF	TGCAGTGCCCCCGTTTTACAGCTTGATGGCTACACCTTC
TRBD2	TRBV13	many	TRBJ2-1	CASSLGTSGVGFF	TGTGCCAGCAGCCTCGGGACTAGCGGGGTGGGGTTCTTC
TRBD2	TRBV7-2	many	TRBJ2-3	CASSLVVSSGYTQYF	TGTGCCAGCAGCTTAGTTGTGTCTAGCGGGTACACGCAGTATTTT
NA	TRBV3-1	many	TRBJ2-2	CASRAGLENTGELFF	TGTGCCAGCCGGGCCGGGCTGGAGAACACCGGGGAGCTGTTTTTT
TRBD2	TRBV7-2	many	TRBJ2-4	CASSPWVPRTLMGGKNIQYF	TGTGCCAGCAGCCCCTGGGTCCCCAGGACCCTAATGGGGGGGAAAAACATTCAGTACTTC
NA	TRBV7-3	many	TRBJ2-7	CASSLGRSYEQYF	TGTGCCAGCAGCTTAGGCAGGAGCTACGAGCAGTACTTC
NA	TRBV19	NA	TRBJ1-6	CASSTGRHSPLHF	TGTGCCAGTAGTACGGGGCGGCATTCACCCCTCCACTTT
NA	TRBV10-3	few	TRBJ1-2	CAIIAGTLGANYGYTF	TGTGCCATCATCGCCGGGACTCTAGGGGCTAACTATGGCTACACCTTC
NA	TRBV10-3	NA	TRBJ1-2	CAISETQGSWGYTF	TGTGCCATCAGTGAGACGCAGGGATCGTGGGGCTACACCTTC
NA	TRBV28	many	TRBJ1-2	CASSPTTTGYGYTF	TGTGCCAGCAGTCCCACCACGACCGGCTATGGCTACACCTTC
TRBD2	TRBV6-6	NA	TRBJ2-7	CASSYSPAASGGAKTYEQYF	TGTGCCAGCAGTTACTCGCCGGCTGCTAGCGGGGGGGCTAAAACCTACGAGCAGTACTTC
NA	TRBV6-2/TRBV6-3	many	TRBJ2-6	CASSSTDSGANVLTF	TGTGCCAGCAGTTCGACAGACTCTGGGGCCAACGTCCTGACTTTC
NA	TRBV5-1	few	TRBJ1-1	CASSFWEGGTEAFF	TGCGCCAGCAGCTTTTGGGAAGGGGGCACTGAAGCTTTCTTT
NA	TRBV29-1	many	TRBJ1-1	CSVEDQGTVGFMNTEAFF	TGCAGCGTTGAAGATCAGGGCACCGTTGGGTTCATGAACACTGAAGCTTTCTTT
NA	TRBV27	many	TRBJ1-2	CASSLIQGNHGYTF	TGTGCCAGCAGCCTAATCCAGGGGAACCATGGCTACACCTTC
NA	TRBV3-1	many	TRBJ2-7	CASSHDVLNEQYF	TGTGCCAGCAGCCACGACGTACTCAACGAGCAGTACTTC
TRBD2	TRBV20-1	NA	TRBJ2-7	CSATKLAGLSYEQYF	TGCAGTGCAACCAAACTAGCGGGCCTTTCCTACGAGCAGTACTTC
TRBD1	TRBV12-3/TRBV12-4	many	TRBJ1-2	CASSRDRGHSLYGYTF	TGTGCCAGCAGTCGAGACAGGGGGCACTCCCTTTATGGCTACACCTTC
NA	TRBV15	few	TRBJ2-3	CATSTRRDGADTQYF	TGTGCCACCAGCACGCGGAGGGACGGGGCGGATACGCAGTATTTT
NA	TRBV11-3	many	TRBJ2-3	CASSQTRGGTDTQYF	TGTGCCAGCAGCCAAACTAGGGGCGGCACAGATACGCAGTATTTT
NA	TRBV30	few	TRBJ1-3	CAFITPVSGNTIYF	TGTGCCTTTATTACTCCCGTTTCGGGAAACACCATATATTTT
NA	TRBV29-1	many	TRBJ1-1	CSGSSRAMNTEAFF	TGCAGCGGAAGCAGCAGGGCGATGAACACTGAAGCTTTCTTT
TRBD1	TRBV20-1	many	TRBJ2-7	CSAVPPRQGFSYEQYF	TGCAGTGCCGTCCCACCAAGACAGGGTTTCTCCTACGAGCAGTACTTC
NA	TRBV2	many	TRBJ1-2	CASSPRGQGLQLFGNNYGYTF	TGTGCCAGCAGCCCGCGGGGGCAGGGGCTACAGCTTTTTGGCAATAACTATGGCTACACCTTC
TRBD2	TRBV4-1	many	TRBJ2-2	CASSRTGGGTGELFF	TGCGCCAGCAGCCGTACGGGGGGGGGCACCGGGGAGCTGTTTTTT
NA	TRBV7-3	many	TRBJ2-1	CASSLLGTSHNEQFF	TGTGCCAGCAGCTTATTAGGGACCTCGCATAATGAGCAGTTCTTC